This is a list of T cell receptor beta chains from one sample in a study of blood T cell repertoires in COVID-19. TCRdb keeps only in-frame clones here, not all; method: immunoSEQ multiplex PCR. The data hold 170,000 or so clones, with around nine tenths observed a single time. Sequenced material: PBMCs or T cells enriched from blood (not recorded which). These receptors were obtained from a woman in her forties or fifties who had recovered from COVID-19. CDR3s include the opening cysteine and the closing phenylalanine or tryptophan. D genes are given only for firm matches. Only some rows state a clone size, as once, few, many or a class for expanded clones.

j_gene: TRBJ2-7; d_gene: -; v_gene: TRBV5-1; abundance: -; CDR3aa: CASSLDHYEQYF; CDR3nt: TGCGCCAGCAGCTTGGATCACTACGAGCAGTACTTC
j_gene: TRBJ1-3; d_gene: -; v_gene: TRBV18; abundance: -; CDR3aa: CASSVQDAGNTIYF; CDR3nt: TGTGCCAGCTCAGTTCAGGATGCTGGAAACACCATATATTTT
j_gene: TRBJ2-6; d_gene: TRBD1; v_gene: TRBV4-3; abundance: -; CDR3aa: CASSQGQGPRGANVLTF; CDR3nt: TGCGCCAGCAGCCAAGGACAGGGCCCTAGGGGGGCCAACGTCCTGACTTTC
j_gene: TRBJ1-5; d_gene: -; v_gene: TRBV7-9; abundance: few; CDR3aa: CASSSNSNQPQHF; CDR3nt: TGTGCCAGCAGCTCAAATAGCAATCAGCCCCAGCATTTT
j_gene: TRBJ2-5; d_gene: -; v_gene: TRBV7-2; abundance: -; CDR3aa: CASSVANQETQYF; CDR3nt: TGTGCCAGCAGTGTAGCGAATCAAGAGACCCAGTACTTC
j_gene: TRBJ1-1; d_gene: -; v_gene: TRBV5-1; abundance: -; CDR3aa: CASRREENTEAFF; CDR3nt: TGCGCCAGCAGGAGGGAGGAAAACACTGAAGCTTTCTTT
j_gene: TRBJ2-7; d_gene: TRBD2; v_gene: TRBV5-6; abundance: -; CDR3aa: CASSPRWNVRGDYEQYF; CDR3nt: TGTGCCAGCAGCCCCCGCTGGAACGTTCGGGGGGACTACGAGCAGTACTTC
j_gene: TRBJ2-3; d_gene: -; v_gene: TRBV6-5; abundance: once; CDR3aa: CASSITRRDTQYF; CDR3nt: TGTGCCAGCAGTATAACACGGAGGGATACGCAGTATTTT
j_gene: TRBJ1-2; d_gene: -; v_gene: TRBV19; abundance: -; CDR3aa: CASSIGGTRGYTF; CDR3nt: TGTGCCAGTAGTATAGGCGGAACCCGGGGCTACACCTTC
j_gene: TRBJ2-1; d_gene: TRBD2; v_gene: TRBV18; abundance: -; CDR3aa: CASSPRLSSGGARNEQFF; CDR3nt: TGTGCCAGCTCACCCCGCCTCTCTAGCGGGGGGGCCCGGAATGAGCAGTTCTTC
j_gene: TRBJ1-2; d_gene: TRBD1; v_gene: TRBV4-2; abundance: -; CDR3aa: CASIPIPGQPNYGYTF; CDR3nt: TGTGCCAGCATCCCTATCCCGGGACAGCCCAACTATGGCTACACCTTC
j_gene: TRBJ2-7; d_gene: TRBD2; v_gene: TRBV29-1; abundance: once; CDR3aa: CSVESPGGGDEQYF; CDR3nt: TGCAGCGTTGAATCCCCGGGGGGGGGCGACGAGCAGTACTTC
j_gene: TRBJ2-2; d_gene: -; v_gene: TRBV7-2; abundance: once; CDR3aa: CASSLVQGSGELFF; CDR3nt: TGTGCCAGCAGCTTAGTCCAGGGGTCCGGGGAGCTGTTTTTT
j_gene: TRBJ2-1; d_gene: -; v_gene: TRBV6-6; abundance: -; CDR3aa: CASSQRGGWEQFF; CDR3nt: TGTGCCAGCAGTCAGAGGGGGGGCTGGGAGCAGTTCTTC
j_gene: TRBJ1-1; d_gene: -; v_gene: TRBV11-2; abundance: -; CDR3aa: CASLLDMNTEAFF; CDR3nt: TGTGCCAGCCTATTAGACATGAACACTGAAGCTTTCTTT
j_gene: TRBJ2-1; d_gene: -; v_gene: TRBV2; abundance: few; CDR3aa: CASSDREIEQFF; CDR3nt: TGTGCCAGCAGTGACAGGGAAATAGAGCAGTTCTTC
j_gene: TRBJ1-5; d_gene: -; v_gene: TRBV23-1; abundance: -; CDR3aa: CASSQTLEQGALNQPQHF; CDR3nt: TGCGCCAGCAGTCAAACTCTGGAACAGGGAGCCCTCAATCAGCCCCAGCATTTT
j_gene: TRBJ1-6; d_gene: -; v_gene: TRBV27; abundance: -; CDR3aa: CASSSPTGGGSPLHF; CDR3nt: TGTGCCAGCAGTTCACCGACAGGCGGAGGTTCACCCCTCCACTTT
j_gene: TRBJ2-1; d_gene: -; v_gene: TRBV7-9; abundance: -; CDR3aa: CASSLPRLVPNNEQFF; CDR3nt: TGTGCCAGCAGCTTACCCCGACTAGTACCCAACAATGAGCAGTTCTTC
j_gene: TRBJ1-1; d_gene: -; v_gene: TRBV9; abundance: -; CDR3aa: CASSVAPGGGEAFF; CDR3nt: TGTGCCAGCAGCGTAGCTCCGGGGGGCGGGGAAGCTTTCTTT
j_gene: TRBJ2-3; d_gene: TRBD1; v_gene: TRBV7-2; abundance: -; CDR3aa: CASSFRARGSTDTQYF; CDR3nt: TGTGCCAGCAGTTTTAGGGCCAGGGGGAGCACAGATACGCAGTATTTT
j_gene: TRBJ1-2; d_gene: -; v_gene: TRBV7-9; abundance: few; CDR3aa: CATRGGKAGGYTF; CDR3nt: TGTGCCACCCGAGGAGGGAAGGCGGGGGGCTACACCTTC
j_gene: TRBJ1-2; d_gene: -; v_gene: TRBV5-1; abundance: -; CDR3aa: CASSPDRNPYGYTF; CDR3nt: TGCGCCAGCAGCCCTGACAGGAATCCCTATGGCTACACCTTC
j_gene: TRBJ2-5; d_gene: TRBD2; v_gene: TRBV2; abundance: -; CDR3aa: CASSERRLGTKLGTSGGHQETQYF; CDR3nt: TGTGCCAGCAGTGAAAGGAGACTAGGGACCAAACTAGGGACTAGCGGGGGGCACCAAGAGACCCAGTACTTC
j_gene: TRBJ1-2; d_gene: -; v_gene: TRBV7-8; abundance: -; CDR3aa: CASSRRQGGGYTF; CDR3nt: TGTGCCAGCAGCCGACGCCAGGGAGGTGGCTACACCTTC
j_gene: TRBJ1-1; d_gene: -; v_gene: TRBV7-8; abundance: -; CDR3aa: CASSLARAVRSTEAFF; CDR3nt: TGTGCCAGCAGCTTAGCGCGGGCCGTGAGGAGCACTGAAGCTTTCTTT
j_gene: TRBJ1-2; d_gene: -; v_gene: TRBV5-1; abundance: -; CDR3aa: CASSVHRVGYTF; CDR3nt: TGCGCCAGCAGCGTCCACAGGGTCGGCTACACCTTC
j_gene: TRBJ1-2; d_gene: -; v_gene: TRBV12-3/TRBV12-4; abundance: once; CDR3aa: CASSLFRNYGYTF; CDR3nt: TGTGCCAGCAGTTTATTCAGGAACTATGGCTACACCTTC
j_gene: TRBJ2-3; d_gene: TRBD2; v_gene: TRBV6-6; abundance: -; CDR3aa: CASSYSIAGAGDTQYF; CDR3nt: TGTGCCAGCAGTTACTCGATAGCGGGGGCGGGGGATACGCAGTATTTT
j_gene: TRBJ2-3; d_gene: TRBD1; v_gene: TRBV12-5; abundance: -; CDR3aa: CASGRTGVADTQYF; CDR3nt: TGTGCTAGTGGCAGAACAGGGGTGGCAGATACGCAGTATTTT
j_gene: TRBJ2-7; d_gene: -; v_gene: TRBV7-9; abundance: few; CDR3aa: CASTLTRVEEQYF; CDR3nt: TGTGCCAGCACCCTAACCCGGGTCGAGGAGCAGTACTTC
j_gene: TRBJ1-1; d_gene: TRBD1; v_gene: TRBV5-1; abundance: few; CDR3aa: CASSRRQGSTEAFF; CDR3nt: TGCGCCAGCAGCCGTCGACAGGGCTCCACTGAAGCTTTCTTT
j_gene: TRBJ1-3; d_gene: -; v_gene: TRBV19; abundance: -; CDR3aa: CASSEPGQVSGNTIYF; CDR3nt: TGTGCCAGTAGTGAACCGGGACAAGTCTCTGGAAACACCATATATTTT
j_gene: TRBJ1-5; d_gene: TRBD1; v_gene: TRBV6-6; abundance: once; CDR3aa: CASSQTGLNQPQHF; CDR3nt: TGTGCCAGCAGCCAGACAGGGCTCAATCAGCCCCAGCATTTT
j_gene: TRBJ1-1; d_gene: -; v_gene: TRBV6-6; abundance: -; CDR3aa: CASSYTGTPGGAFF; CDR3nt: TGTGCCAGCAGTTACACCGGGACTCCCGGGGGAGCTTTCTTT
j_gene: TRBJ2-7; d_gene: TRBD2; v_gene: TRBV6-2/TRBV6-3; abundance: -; CDR3aa: CASSYPSGGLFSYEQYF; CDR3nt: TGTGCCAGCAGTTACCCTAGCGGGGGGCTTTTCTCCTACGAGCAGTACTTC
j_gene: TRBJ1-1; d_gene: -; v_gene: TRBV30; abundance: -; CDR3aa: CAWSVLMNTEAFF; CDR3nt: TGTGCCTGGAGTGTACTAATGAACACTGAAGCTTTCTTT
j_gene: TRBJ2-7; d_gene: TRBD2; v_gene: TRBV7-8; abundance: -; CDR3aa: CASTLGLAGTEQYF; CDR3nt: TGTGCCAGCACCCTTGGACTAGCGGGTACAGAGCAGTACTTC
j_gene: TRBJ2-7; d_gene: -; v_gene: TRBV5-6; abundance: -; CDR3aa: CASSLGPGGLGEQYF; CDR3nt: TGTGCCAGCAGCTTGGGTCCGGGGGGCCTAGGGGAGCAGTACTTC
j_gene: TRBJ2-7; d_gene: TRBD2; v_gene: TRBV5-4; abundance: -; CDR3aa: CASSLASGNEQYF; CDR3nt: TGTGCCAGCAGCTTGGCTAGCGGCAACGAGCAGTACTTC
j_gene: TRBJ2-1; d_gene: TRBD2; v_gene: TRBV9; abundance: -; CDR3aa: CASSASGGDYNEQFF; CDR3nt: TGTGCCAGCAGCGCTAGCGGGGGGGACTACAATGAGCAGTTCTTC
j_gene: TRBJ1-1; d_gene: TRBD1; v_gene: TRBV15; abundance: -; CDR3aa: CATSTRQGKAFF; CDR3nt: TGTGCCACCAGCACCCGACAGGGTAAAGCTTTCTTT
j_gene: TRBJ1-4; d_gene: -; v_gene: TRBV18; abundance: -; CDR3aa: CASSPLGGHGEKLFF; CDR3nt: TGTGCCAGCTCACCCCTCGGGGGGCATGGCGAAAAACTGTTTTTT
j_gene: TRBJ2-7; d_gene: TRBD1; v_gene: TRBV18; abundance: -; CDR3aa: CASSHTGTGGYEQYF; CDR3nt: TGTGCCAGCTCTCATACCGGGACAGGGGGGTACGAGCAGTACTTC
j_gene: TRBJ2-5; d_gene: TRBD1; v_gene: TRBV7-2; abundance: -; CDR3aa: CASSATGTGRDQYF; CDR3nt: TGTGCCAGCAGCGCAACCGGGACAGGGCGTGACCAGTACTTC
j_gene: TRBJ1-2; d_gene: TRBD1; v_gene: TRBV19; abundance: -; CDR3aa: CASSIDPGTGFGYTF; CDR3nt: TGTGCCAGTAGTATAGATCCGGGGACAGGGTTCGGCTACACCTTC
j_gene: TRBJ1-2; d_gene: TRBD1; v_gene: TRBV29-1; abundance: -; CDR3aa: CSVGRQGLADGYTF; CDR3nt: TGCAGCGTTGGAAGACAGGGGTTGGCGGATGGCTACACCTTC
j_gene: TRBJ2-2; d_gene: TRBD2; v_gene: TRBV4-2; abundance: -; CDR3aa: CASSQVSGGATGELFF; CDR3nt: TGTGCCAGCAGCCAAGTGAGCGGGGGGGCGACCGGGGAGCTGTTTTTT
j_gene: TRBJ2-1; d_gene: TRBD1; v_gene: TRBV7-8; abundance: few; CDR3aa: CASSFRDRWNEQFF; CDR3nt: TGTGCCAGCAGCTTCCGGGACAGGTGGAATGAGCAGTTCTTC
j_gene: TRBJ1-5; d_gene: -; v_gene: TRBV2; abundance: -; CDR3aa: CASSTDGGYSNQPQHF; CDR3nt: TGTGCCAGCAGTACCGACGGGGGGTATAGCAATCAGCCCCAGCATTTT
j_gene: TRBJ1-2; d_gene: -; v_gene: TRBV15; abundance: -; CDR3aa: CATSRDGSNYGYTF; CDR3nt: TGTGCCACCAGCAGAGATGGCAGTAACTATGGCTACACCTTC
j_gene: TRBJ2-2; d_gene: -; v_gene: TRBV6-1; abundance: -; CDR3aa: CASSDVSGLYTGELFF; CDR3nt: TGTGCCAGCAGTGACGTGAGCGGGTTGTACACCGGGGAGCTGTTTTTT
j_gene: TRBJ2-1; d_gene: TRBD2; v_gene: TRBV4-3; abundance: -; CDR3aa: CASSQDGGGNEQFF; CDR3nt: TGCGCCAGCAGCCAAGATGGCGGGGGGAATGAGCAGTTCTTC
j_gene: TRBJ2-7; d_gene: -; v_gene: TRBV19; abundance: -; CDR3aa: CASSIGVPKYEQYF; CDR3nt: TGTGCCAGTAGTATCGGGGTCCCAAAATACGAGCAGTACTTC
j_gene: TRBJ2-3; d_gene: TRBD2; v_gene: TRBV5-1; abundance: -; CDR3aa: CASSLRTSGGTDTQYF; CDR3nt: TGCGCCAGCAGCTTGCGGACTAGCGGGGGCACAGATACGCAGTATTTT
j_gene: TRBJ1-4; d_gene: -; v_gene: TRBV14; abundance: once; CDR3aa: CASSQAGQGSEKLFF; CDR3nt: TGTGCCAGCAGCCAAGCTGGCCAGGGAAGCGAAAAACTGTTTTTT
j_gene: TRBJ2-7; d_gene: TRBD1; v_gene: TRBV12-3/TRBV12-4; abundance: -; CDR3aa: CASTPDRVLRQYF; CDR3nt: TGTGCCAGCACCCCAGACAGGGTTTTGAGGCAGTACTTC